This T cell receptor (beta chain) was obtained from a study of early T cells in non-severe SARS-CoV-2 infection. Unique molecular identifier tags were affixed to discrete cDNA molecules. TCRdb fed the 5' RACE reads into MiXCR, producing one record per CDR3 protein. This table holds tens of thousands of distinct CDR3 sequences, around 14% found once. CDR1 is DFQATT and CDR2 is SNEGSKA in the germline V gene (reference sequence). V lost 5 bases and J 8 bases, leaving 15 bases between the germline ends. The CDR3 consists of 12 residues. This clonotype was counted a few times. The chain recombines TRBV20-1 with TRBJ1-2; possibly TRBD1 for D (6 bases). Sequencing was carried out using whole blood. This receptor was taken from an adult who was a healthcare worker with PCR-confirmed SARS-CoV-2 infection or an uninfected control (not recorded which). CDR3 residues: CSAFDGGAGYTF. The CDR3 region has the DNA TGCAGTGCTTTTGACGGGGGCGCGGGCTACACCTTC.